Listed here is a single TCR beta chain. Per the germline V gene, CDR1 is LNHDA and CDR2 is SQIVND (reference sequence). This CDR3 is 15 amino acids long. J lost 4 bases, V lost 5 bases, and 4 bases had no gene match. The protocol was immunoSEQ multiplex PCR, while the TCRdb copy is restricted to in-frame clones and leaves out a portion. The sample yields 90,000 to 130,000 clones, 75% to 80% seen once. These data originate in a study of blood T cell repertoires in COVID-19. This receptor was identified in a woman older than 75 with active or convalescent COVID-19. This chain connects TRBV19 to TRBJ2-1; the match to TRBD2 covers 11 bases. Sequenced: peripheral blood. The CDR3 DNA follows: TGTGCCAGTAGTTCCCGACTAGCGGGATACAATGAGCAGTTCTTC. Protein: CASSSRLAGYNEQFF.